The text below deals with one T cell receptor (beta chain). As yet, its antigen is unknown. The data originate from a study of CD8 T cells in Susac syndrome. Study-level findings and limits: As the study acknowledged, the number of individuals in its TCR sequencing and HLA analysis was relatively small.

An amount of RNA that ranged from about 0.45 to 1 ug was reverse transcribed with random hexamers. TCR beta CDR3 was amplified by immunoSEQ multiplex PCR. This amplification extended across 54 Vbeta and 13 Jbeta segments. TCRdb used MiXCR to reprocess the immunoSEQ multiplex PCR reads, holding one entry per CDR3 protein. The sample includes more than 150,000 distinct CDR3 sequences, 90% to 95% seen only once; the top ten take under 0.15%. Looked up from germline, CDR1 is DFQATT and CDR2 is SNEGSKA (reference sequence). The CDR3 has 13 amino acids. Healthy donors matched for age and sex were used as controls.

Sequenced sample: CD4+ T cells from PBMCs. The sequence derives from a human donor in good health. V is TRBV20-1 and J is TRBJ2-1; TRBD2 agrees at 9 bases. The CDR3 region is CRVSGGIYNEQFF. In DNA, the CDR3 is TGCAGGGTTAGCGGGGGCATTTACAATGAGCAGTTCTTC.